Sequencing of this T cell receptor beta chain was carried out in a study of CD8 T cells in ankylosing spondylitis. CDR1 is MNHNS, CDR2 SASEGT, per germline. The CDR3 length is 16 residues. The germline V and J ends were trimmed by 2 bases and 2 bases, with 15 bases remaining between them. TCRdb redid the calling of the 5' RACE reads with MiXCR, one entry per CDR3 protein. The table records some 270,000 distinct CDR3 sequences, about 20% of them present only once. The sequenced material came from blood, either unsorted or a sorted T cell fraction (not recorded which). V is TRBV6-1 and J is TRBJ1-2; no reliable D call. The TCR originated in a male donor with ankylosing spondylitis or in good health (not recorded which). CDR3 protein: CASSELVRVTNYGYTF. CDR3 nucleotide sequence: TGTGCCAGCAGTGAATTGGTGAGGGTCACCAACTATGGCTACACCTTC.